This is a list of T cell receptor beta chains from one sample in a study of OX40 agonist ivuxolimab in advanced cancers. This table comes from immunoSEQ multiplex PCR, and its TCRdb copy is limited to in-frame clones, with some not included. In the table there are 87,000 or so clones, approximately 85% of which are singletons. The input for sequencing was CD4+ or CD8+ T cells sorted from blood, taken in a trial of the OX40 agonist ivuxolimab. These TCRs come from an adult with an advanced solid tumor such as melanoma, head and neck, liver or kidney cancer. CDR3s include the opening cysteine and the closing phenylalanine or tryptophan. The D gene is left open where the match is weak. Clone size is given for some rows only: seen once, a few or many times, or a class if the clone is expanded.

cdr3_aa cdr3_nt cdr3_length j_call v_call clone_size d_call
CASSDVPYEQYF TGTGCCAGCAGTGACGTCCCCTACGAGCAGTACTTC 12 TRBJ2-7 TRBV25-1 - -
CASSLQGATNEKLFF TGTGCCAGCAGCTTACAGGGGGCAACTAATGAAAAACTGTTTTTT 15 TRBJ1-4 TRBV7-9 - TRBD1
CAWTSGSTLGETQYF TGTGCCTGGACTAGCGGGAGTACTCTAGGAGAGACCCAGTACTTC 15 TRBJ2-5 TRBV30 - TRBD2
CASSPSGLAAYRDEQFF TGTGCCAGCAGCCCTTCTGGACTAGCGGCTTACAGGGATGAGCAGTTCTTC 17 TRBJ2-1 TRBV11-3 - TRBD2
CASSLASSLAKNIQYF TGTGCCAGCAGCTTAGCCTCGTCTTTAGCCAAAAACATTCAGTACTTC 16 TRBJ2-4 TRBV7-9 - -
CASSYPVGGQTQYF TGTGCCAGCAGTTACCCCGTGGGGGGCCAGACCCAGTACTTC 14 TRBJ2-5 TRBV6-6 - -
CASSSSRLAGSKTQYF TGTGCCAGCAGCTCCTCCCGACTAGCAGGAAGCAAGACCCAGTACTTC 16 TRBJ2-5 TRBV7-8 - TRBD2
CASSLGAGLTDTQYF TGTGCCAGCAGCTTAGGGGCAGGTCTCACAGATACGCAGTATTTT 15 TRBJ2-3 TRBV7-3 - -
CASSYGQDRDTQYF TGCGCCAGCAGCTATGGACAGGATCGGGATACGCAGTATTTT 14 TRBJ2-3 TRBV5-1 - TRBD1
CASSFTNEQYF TGTGCCAGCAGCTTTACCAACGAGCAGTACTTC 11 TRBJ2-7 TRBV5-5 - -
CASSLQGQGTRAFF TGTGCCAGCAGCCTTCAGGGACAGGGGACCCGGGCTTTCTTT 14 TRBJ1-1 TRBV5-4 - TRBD1
CASSSPGTGNPNPNTGELFF TGTGCCAGCAGTTCCCCCGGGACAGGGAATCCCAACCCGAACACCGGGGAGCTGTTTTTT 20 TRBJ2-2 TRBV27 once TRBD1